Listed below are T cell receptor beta chains from one sample, sequenced in a study of beta chain features in type 1 diabetes. Some clones are missing from TCRdb's copy, which holds only in-frame ones; the method was immunoSEQ multiplex PCR. The sample includes 300,000 to 350,000 clones, less than 10% of them seen just once. Specimen: central memory CD4+ T cells from blood. The receptors come from a young woman in good health. The CDR3 runs from the conserved cysteine through the conserved F or W. The order of the fields is clone size, V gene, D gene, J gene, CDR3 DNA, CDR3 protein. The D gene is left open where the match is weak. The size field is filled for only some rows; it gives once, few, many or a size class.

size: few; V: TRBV2; D: TRBD2; J: TRBJ2-7; DNA: TGTGCCAGCAGTGACGTCGGGAGGGCTAGCGAGCAGTACTTC; CDR3: CASSDVGRASEQYF
size: many; V: TRBV2; D: NA; J: TRBJ2-2; DNA: TGTGCCAGCAGTGGAAATTTGGGGACCGGGGAGCTGTTTTTT; CDR3: CASSGNLGTGELFF
size: NA; V: TRBV6-5; D: TRBD2; J: TRBJ2-7; DNA: TGTGCCAGCAGCCTGACTAGCGGGAGCTCCTACGAGCAGTACTTC; CDR3: CASSLTSGSSYEQYF
size: NA; V: TRBV28; D: NA; J: TRBJ2-5; DNA: TGTGCCAGCAGCCAACTATTAGAGACCCAGTACTTC; CDR3: CASSQLLETQYF
size: few; V: TRBV5-5; D: TRBD1; J: TRBJ1-1; DNA: TGTGCCAGCAGCCCCGACAGGGACACTGAAGCTTTCTTT; CDR3: CASSPDRDTEAFF
size: NA; V: TRBV28; D: NA; J: TRBJ2-7; DNA: TGTGCCAGCAGTCTTCATTACGAGCAGTACTTC; CDR3: CASSLHYEQYF
size: NA; V: TRBV7-9; D: TRBD1; J: TRBJ2-3; DNA: TGTGCCAGCAGCATTAGCGCCGGGACAGACACAGATACGCAGTATTTT; CDR3: CASSISAGTDTDTQYF
size: few; V: TRBV28; D: NA; J: TRBJ2-5; DNA: TGTGCCAGCAGTCTATACAGGAACCAAGAGACCCAGTACTTC; CDR3: CASSLYRNQETQYF
size: few; V: TRBV28; D: NA; J: TRBJ2-4; DNA: TGTGCCAGCAGTTCCTCGGGACACTTAGCCAAAAACATTCAGTACTTC; CDR3: CASSSSGHLAKNIQYF
size: few; V: TRBV23-1; D: TRBD1; J: TRBJ1-5; DNA: TGCGCCAGCAGCCGACAACAGGGGGCAGTTAGCAATCAGCCCCAGCATTTT; CDR3: CASSRQQGAVSNQPQHF
size: few; V: TRBV6-1; D: TRBD2; J: TRBJ2-3; DNA: TGTGCCATCAGTGAGTCGACCAGCGGGAGGGCAGATACGCAGTATTTT; CDR3: CAISESTSGRADTQYF
size: NA; V: TRBV29-1; D: TRBD2; J: TRBJ2-3; DNA: TGCAGCGCCGCAGGGAGCGGGAGGGCCGGGGGTACGCAGTATTTT; CDR3: CSAAGSGRAGGTQYF
size: NA; V: TRBV5-1; D: TRBD2; J: TRBJ2-1; DNA: TGCGCCAGCAGCACTAGCGGCAGCTCCTACAATGAGCAGTTCTTC; CDR3: CASSTSGSSYNEQFF
size: few; V: TRBV5-6; D: NA; J: TRBJ2-3; DNA: TGTGCCAGCAGCTTGGCACTAGCAGTTACGCAGTATTTT; CDR3: CASSLALAVTQYF
size: few; V: TRBV2; D: TRBD1; J: TRBJ2-7; DNA: TGTGCCAGCAGCGGGACAGGGGGCGTCTACGAGCAGTACTTC; CDR3: CASSGTGGVYEQYF
size: few; V: TRBV4-2; D: NA; J: TRBJ1-2; DNA: TGTGCCAGCAGCCAAGTCGAGGTGGGTGGCTACACCTTC; CDR3: CASSQVEVGGYTF
size: few; V: TRBV28; D: NA; J: TRBJ1-5; DNA: TGTGCCAGCAGTTTAATCATTAATCAGCCCCAGCATTTT; CDR3: CASSLIINQPQHF
size: few; V: TRBV25-1; D: NA; J: TRBJ1-1; DNA: TGTGCCAGCATCGAAGGGGGGGCTGAAGCTTTCTTT; CDR3: CASIEGGAEAFF
size: NA; V: TRBV27; D: TRBD1; J: TRBJ1-5; DNA: TGTGCCAGCAGACGGACAGGGGTAGACAATCAGCCCCAGCATTTT; CDR3: CASRRTGVDNQPQHF
size: few; V: TRBV23-1; D: TRBD1; J: TRBJ2-5; DNA: TGCGCCAGCAGTCCAGGGACAGGGGGAGGTCGGGAGACCCAGTACTTC; CDR3: CASSPGTGGGRETQYF
size: few; V: TRBV7-2; D: NA; J: TRBJ2-3; DNA: TGTGCCAGCAGGTGGGGCGCAGGGCCGACAGATACGCAGTATTTT; CDR3: CASRWGAGPTDTQYF
size: NA; V: TRBV6-5; D: NA; J: TRBJ1-2; DNA: TGTGCCAGCAGTTACTCTGCAGGGAGTGGCTATGGCTACACCTTC; CDR3: CASSYSAGSGYGYTF
size: NA; V: TRBV5-8; D: TRBD1; J: TRBJ2-5; DNA: TGTGCCAGCAGTCTGCAGGGGGCTAACCAAGAGACCCAGTACTTC; CDR3: CASSLQGANQETQYF
size: NA; V: TRBV7-9; D: NA; J: TRBJ2-5; DNA: TGTGCCAGCAGCTTAGGTTTCGGCAGGGAAGAGACCCAGTACTTC; CDR3: CASSLGFGREETQYF
size: few; V: TRBV7-2; D: NA; J: TRBJ2-7; DNA: TGTGCCAGCAGCTTAGAGGTTGGCTACTCCTACGAGCAGTACTTC; CDR3: CASSLEVGYSYEQYF
size: few; V: TRBV19; D: NA; J: TRBJ2-3; DNA: TGTGCCACGCGGGGCTCGACAGGGAGCACAGATACGCAGTATTTT; CDR3: CATRGSTGSTDTQYF
size: few; V: TRBV6-1; D: NA; J: TRBJ2-7; DNA: TGTGCCAGCCTGGGGGGTTTTAGCGGATACGAGCAGTACTTC; CDR3: CASLGGFSGYEQYF
size: many; V: TRBV7-9; D: NA; J: TRBJ2-2; DNA: TGTGCCAGCAGCCTACTCATCCCACTCCCCGGGGAGCTGTTTTTT; CDR3: CASSLLIPLPGELFF
size: many; V: TRBV27; D: NA; J: TRBJ2-3; DNA: TGTGCCAGCAGTTTAAATACGCAGTATTTT; CDR3: CASSLNTQYF
size: NA; V: TRBV6-6; D: NA; J: TRBJ1-4; DNA: TGTGCCTCAACTCCGGGGCAGGGTAATGAAAAACTGTTTTTT; CDR3: CASTPGQGNEKLFF
size: few; V: TRBV6-5; D: NA; J: TRBJ1-2; DNA: TGTGCCAGCAGTCCCTCAGGTTATGGCTACACCTTC; CDR3: CASSPSGYGYTF
size: many; V: TRBV5-1; D: NA; J: TRBJ2-1; DNA: TGCGCCAGCAGTAGATCAGGGCCTGGAGGATACAATGAGCAGTTCTTC; CDR3: CASSRSGPGGYNEQFF
size: NA; V: TRBV7-6; D: TRBD2; J: TRBJ2-3; DNA: TGTGCCAGCAGCGAAAACGGGGGGGGCACAGATACGCAGTATTTT; CDR3: CASSENGGGTDTQYF
size: few; V: TRBV10-3; D: TRBD2; J: TRBJ2-1; DNA: TGTGCCATCAGTGACAGGAGCGGGGGCTCCTACAATGAGCAGTTCTTC; CDR3: CAISDRSGGSYNEQFF
size: few; V: TRBV5-1; D: NA; J: TRBJ2-1; DNA: TGCGCCAGCAGCTTGTTCGGTGGGGCGGGCTACAATGAGCAGTTCTTC; CDR3: CASSLFGGAGYNEQFF
size: NA; V: TRBV29-1; D: TRBD1; J: TRBJ2-7; DNA: TGCAGCGCTCTGACAGGGGGCGGCGACGAGCAGTACTTC; CDR3: CSALTGGGDEQYF
size: NA; V: TRBV27; D: NA; J: TRBJ2-2; DNA: TGTGCCAGCAGTTTTTTGGCCGGGGGCGGGAGAAGGACCGGGGAGCTGTTTTTT; CDR3: CASSFLAGGGRRTGELFF
size: NA; V: TRBV5-4; D: TRBD1; J: TRBJ1-1; DNA: TGTGCCAGCAGAAAGGGACAGGGCATGAACACTGAAGCTTTCTTT; CDR3: CASRKGQGMNTEAFF
size: NA; V: TRBV28; D: NA; J: TRBJ1-3; DNA: TGTGCCAGCAGTTCTCCCGCTAGAAACACCATATATTTT; CDR3: CASSSPARNTIYF
size: few; V: TRBV7-8; D: TRBD1; J: TRBJ1-5; DNA: TGTGCCAGCAGTCGCGACAGGGGGAGCAATCAGCCCCAGCATTTT; CDR3: CASSRDRGSNQPQHF
size: NA; V: TRBV5-6; D: NA; J: TRBJ2-1; DNA: TGTGCCAGCAGCAACTACAATGAGCAGTTCTTC; CDR3: CASSNYNEQFF
size: NA; V: TRBV2; D: TRBD1; J: TRBJ2-7; DNA: TGTGCCAGCAGTAAGGACAGGCTCGGGAACGAGCAGTACTTC; CDR3: CASSKDRLGNEQYF